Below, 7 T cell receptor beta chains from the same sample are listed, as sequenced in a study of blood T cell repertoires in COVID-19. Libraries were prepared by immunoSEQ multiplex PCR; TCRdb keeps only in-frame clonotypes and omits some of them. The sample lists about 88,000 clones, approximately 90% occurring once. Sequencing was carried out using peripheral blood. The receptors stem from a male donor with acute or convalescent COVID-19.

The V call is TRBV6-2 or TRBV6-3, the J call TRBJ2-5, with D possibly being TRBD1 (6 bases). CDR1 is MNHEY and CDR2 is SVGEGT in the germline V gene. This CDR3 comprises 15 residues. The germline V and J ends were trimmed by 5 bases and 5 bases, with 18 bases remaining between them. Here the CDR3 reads CASSPYLQGPETQYF. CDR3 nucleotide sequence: TGTGCCAGCAGTCCCTACTTACAGGGCCCTGAGACCCAGTACTTC.

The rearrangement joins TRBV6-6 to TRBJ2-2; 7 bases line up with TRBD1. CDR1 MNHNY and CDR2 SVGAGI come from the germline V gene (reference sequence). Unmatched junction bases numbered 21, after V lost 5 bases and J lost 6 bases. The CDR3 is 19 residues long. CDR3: CASSRSVIRTGSRAGELFF. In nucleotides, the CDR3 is TGTGCCAGCAGTCGATCGGTAATTCGGACAGGTTCCCGGGCCGGGGAGCTGTTTTTT.

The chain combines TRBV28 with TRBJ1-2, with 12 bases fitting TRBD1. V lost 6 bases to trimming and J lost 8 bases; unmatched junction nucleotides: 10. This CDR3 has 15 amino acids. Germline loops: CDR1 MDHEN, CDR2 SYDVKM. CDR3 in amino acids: CASRSVGQGAKGYTF. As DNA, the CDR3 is TGTGCCAGCAGGTCGGTGGGACAGGGGGCAAAAGGCTACACCTTC.

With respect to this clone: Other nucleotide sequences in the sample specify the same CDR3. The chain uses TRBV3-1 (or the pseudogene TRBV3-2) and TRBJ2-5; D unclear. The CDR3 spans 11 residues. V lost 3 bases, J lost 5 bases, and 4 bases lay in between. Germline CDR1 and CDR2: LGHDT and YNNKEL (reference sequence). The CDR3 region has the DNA TGTGCCAGCAGCCAGAGGGAGACCCAGTACTTC. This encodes CASSQRETQYF.

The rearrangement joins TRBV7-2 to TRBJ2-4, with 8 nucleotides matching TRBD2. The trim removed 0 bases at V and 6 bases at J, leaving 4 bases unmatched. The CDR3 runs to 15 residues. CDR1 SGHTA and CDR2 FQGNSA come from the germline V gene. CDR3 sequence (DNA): TGTGCCAGCAGCTTAGCCGGCGGGGGGCGAAACATTCAGTACTTC. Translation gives CASSLAGGGRNIQYF.

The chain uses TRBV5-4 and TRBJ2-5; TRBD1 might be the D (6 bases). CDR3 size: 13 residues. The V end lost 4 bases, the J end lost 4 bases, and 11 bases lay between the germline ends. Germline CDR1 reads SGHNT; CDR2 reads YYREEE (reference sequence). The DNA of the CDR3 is TGTGCCAGCAGCACCGGACAGAGAGAGACCCAGTACTTC. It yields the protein CASSTGQRETQYF.

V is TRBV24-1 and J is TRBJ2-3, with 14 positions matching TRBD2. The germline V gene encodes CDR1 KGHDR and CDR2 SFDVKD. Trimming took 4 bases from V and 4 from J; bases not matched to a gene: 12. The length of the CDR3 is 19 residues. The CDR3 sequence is CATSDAGTSGGHPPDTQYF. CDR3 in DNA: TGTGCCACCAGTGACGCCGGGACTAGCGGGGGTCACCCCCCAGATACGCAGTATTTT.